This T cell receptor beta chain was sequenced in a study of T-cell memory formation after mild COVID-19. Researchers used 5'RACE with constant-segment primers to make TCR alpha and TCR beta cDNA libraries that carry sample barcodes and UMIs. TCRdb ran MiXCR on the 5' RACE reads and lists one entry per CDR3 protein. The sample holds about 610,000 distinct CDR3 sequences, approximately 15% seen once. The V gene's germline CDR1 is LGHDT and CDR2 YNNKEL (reference sequence). The junction had 5 bases not matched to a gene; V was cut back by 4 bases and J by 7 bases. This CDR3 is built from 14 residues. Study-wide points: Contracting clones from day 15 to 85 had balanced CD4/CD8; later expanders favoured CD4+.

About this clonotype itself: What it binds is not known.

The sequencing sample was made of PBMCs or a T cell subset sorted from them (not recorded which). This TCR was sampled from an adult woman who had mild COVID-19 (a few samples of this study predate the infection). Cell type and time point are not known. This chain links TRBV3-1 with TRBJ2-1; TRBD1 aligns across 9 bases. The chain's CDR3 is CASSPDRGGNEQFF. The CDR3 DNA reads as TGTGCCAGCAGCCCGGACAGGGGAGGGAATGAGCAGTTCTTC.